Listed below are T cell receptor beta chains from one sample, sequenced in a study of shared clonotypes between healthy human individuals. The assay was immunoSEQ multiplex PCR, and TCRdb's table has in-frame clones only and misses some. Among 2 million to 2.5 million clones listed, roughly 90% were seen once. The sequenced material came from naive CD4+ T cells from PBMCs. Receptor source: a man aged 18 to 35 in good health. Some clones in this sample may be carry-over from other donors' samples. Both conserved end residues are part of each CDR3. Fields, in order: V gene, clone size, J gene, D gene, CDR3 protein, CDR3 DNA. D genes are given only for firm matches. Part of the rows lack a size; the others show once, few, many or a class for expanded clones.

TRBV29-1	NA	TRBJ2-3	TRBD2	CSVSSGRGDTQYF	TGCAGCGTTTCTAGCGGCCGTGGGGATACGCAGTATTTT
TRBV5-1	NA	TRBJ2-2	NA	CASSFSGPDTGELFF	TGCGCCAGCAGCTTTTCAGGGCCGGACACCGGGGAGCTGTTTTTT
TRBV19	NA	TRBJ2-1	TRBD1	CASSLRGTYNEQFF	TGTGCCAGTAGCCTCAGGGGGACGTACAATGAGCAGTTCTTC
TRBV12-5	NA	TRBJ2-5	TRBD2	CASGLLWTSGGQGTQYF	TGTGCTAGTGGTTTGCTGTGGACTAGCGGCGGACAAGGGACCCAGTACTTC
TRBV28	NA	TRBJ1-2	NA	CASKDSKGDNMDTF	TGTGCCAGCAAGGATTCCAAGGGGGATAATATGGACACCTTC
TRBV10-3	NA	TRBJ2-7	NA	CAISDRDYEQYF	TGTGCCATCAGTGACAGGGATTACGAGCAGTACTTC
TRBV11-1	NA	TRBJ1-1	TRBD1	CASSNGTALTMNTEAFF	TGTGCCAGCAGCAACGGGACAGCCCTAACTATGAACACTGAAGCTTTCTTT
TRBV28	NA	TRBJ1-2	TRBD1	CASSGQGGYYGYTF	TGTGCCAGCAGTGGGCAGGGGGGATACTATGGCTACACCTTC
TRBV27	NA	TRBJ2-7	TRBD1	CASSHYRDRGGEQYF	TGTGCCAGCAGTCACTACCGGGACAGGGGAGGCGAGCAGTACTTC
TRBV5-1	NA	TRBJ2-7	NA	CASRLPSESAYEQYF	TGCGCCAGCAGACTCCCAAGCGAGTCGGCCTACGAGCAGTACTTC
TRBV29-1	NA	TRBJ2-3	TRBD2	CSVAAGVQDTQYF	TGCAGCGTTGCCGCGGGAGTTCAGGATACGCAGTATTTT
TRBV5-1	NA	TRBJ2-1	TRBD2	CASSSRYSSGRTYNEQFF	TGCGCCAGCAGCTCCCGATATTCTAGCGGGAGGACATACAATGAGCAGTTCTTC
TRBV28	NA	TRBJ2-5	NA	CASSLLTPKETQYF	TGTGCCAGCAGTCTCCTTACACCCAAAGAGACCCAGTACTTC
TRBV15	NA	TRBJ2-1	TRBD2	CATSSPTSAYNEQFF	TGTGCCACCAGCAGCCCGACTAGCGCCTACAATGAGCAGTTCTTC
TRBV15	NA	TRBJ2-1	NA	CATSRNAAGDNEQFF	TGTGCCACCAGCAGGAACGCCGCGGGCGACAATGAGCAGTTCTTC
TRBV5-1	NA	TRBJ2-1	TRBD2	CASSSAYASGVYNEQFF	TGCGCCAGCAGCTCCGCATATGCTAGCGGAGTATACAATGAGCAGTTCTTC
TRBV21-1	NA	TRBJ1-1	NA	CASSNSKQGGAFF	TGTGCCAGCAGCAACTCAAAGCAGGGAGGAGCTTTCTTT
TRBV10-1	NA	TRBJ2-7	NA	CASSESRGLPYEQYF	TGCGCCAGCAGTGAGTCACGGGGGTTACCCTACGAGCAGTACTTC
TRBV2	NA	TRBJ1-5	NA	CASSAIGLPSNQPQHF	TGTGCCAGCAGTGCTATAGGTCTCCCGAGCAATCAGCCCCAGCATTTT
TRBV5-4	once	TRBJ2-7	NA	CASSFGRDNSYEQYF	TGTGCCAGCAGCTTCGGCCGGGACAACTCCTACGAGCAGTACTTC
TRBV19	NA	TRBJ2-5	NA	CASSDWRGPQETQYF	TGTGCCAGTAGTGACTGGCGAGGACCTCAAGAGACCCAGTACTTC
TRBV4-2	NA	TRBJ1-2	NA	CASSLKVRQRNKLPSYGYTF	TGTGCCAGCAGCCTTAAAGTGAGGCAGCGGAACAAATTGCCCTCCTATGGCTACACCTTC
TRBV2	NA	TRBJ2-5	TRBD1	CASQDRGETQYF	TGTGCCAGCCAGGACAGGGGGGAGACCCAGTACTTC
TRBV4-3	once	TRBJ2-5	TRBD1	CASSQDRGTETQYF	TGCGCCAGCAGCCAAGACAGGGGGACGGAGACCCAGTACTTC
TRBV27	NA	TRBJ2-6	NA	CASSLDGAGANVLTF	TGTGCCAGCAGTTTGGATGGGGCTGGGGCCAACGTCCTGACTTTC
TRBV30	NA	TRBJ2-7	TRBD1	CACDRDRYEQYF	TGTGCCTGTGACAGGGACCGCTACGAGCAGTACTTC
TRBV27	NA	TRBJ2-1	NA	CASSPDPSYNEQFF	TGTGCCAGCAGTCCGGACCCCTCCTACAATGAGCAGTTCTTC